The entry below describes one T cell receptor (beta chain). The antigen remains undetermined. The source of the sample is a study of T cells in localized non-small cell lung cancer. Findings and limits, study-wide: Adjacent uninvolved lung tissue had the highest T cell clonality, exceeding tumor. Appearances in adjacent lung were noted for a median approximately 52 of the top 100 tumor clones.

The CDR3 has 16 amino acids. The junction had 7 bases not matched to a gene; V was cut back by 4 bases and J by 0 bases. From germline, CDR1 is SGHVS and CDR2 FQNEAQ. The method was immunoSEQ multiplex PCR; TCRdb's version includes in-frame clones alone and lacks a portion of them. The data contain roughly 76,000 clones, over 70% of them seen just once; the ten biggest clones take up under 25%. This receptor was obtained from a man aged 35-75 years with stage II squamous cell lung carcinoma. Source: PBMCs, taken before any cancer treatment. The J gene is TRBJ1-1, the V gene TRBV7-8; 8 positions agree with TRBD1. CDR3 sequence reads: CASSSTGGFMNTEAFF. The CDR3 nucleotides are TGTGCCAGCAGCTCCACAGGGGGATTCATGAACACTGAAGCTTTCTTT.